This record looks at one T cell receptor (beta chain) sequence and its context. Only in-frame clones appear in the TCRdb table, and some are missing; sequencing was by immunoSEQ multiplex PCR. In the table there are approximately 120,000 clones, 93% of which are singletons. This sample was included in a study of siplizumab effects on memory and regulatory T cells. Germline CDR1 and CDR2: MDHEN and SYDVKM. V gave up 7 bases and J gave up 2 bases; unmatched junction bases: 13. This CDR3 contains 16 residues. This sequence originates from a human donor in good health. V and J are TRBV28 and TRBJ1-2; 7 bases are shared with TRBD1. The sequenced sample was non-Treg CD4+ T cells sorted from blood. Here the CDR3 reads CASITPDRERNYGYTF. The CDR3, as DNA: TGTGCCAGCATCACACCAGACAGGGAACGAAACTATGGCTACACCTTC.